The 7 T cell receptor beta chains presented below share a single source sample, sequenced in a study of T-cell memory formation after mild COVID-19 (dated by TCRdb to the early 2020s). Library preparation used 5' RACE. Sequenced on an Illumina NovaSeq 6000. The public sequencing data were trimmed at Q25 with fastp and processed into clonotypes with MiXCR by TCRdb, which kept only in-frame beta chains. One record per CDR3 amino acid sequence lists the most common genes and DNA. A total of a few hundred thousand distinct CDR3 sequences appear in this sample, over 25% of them only once. Of the sample, roughly 12% falls within the top ten clones. Sequencing was carried out using PBMCs or a T cell subset sorted from them (not recorded which). Receptors originate from an adult woman who had mild COVID-19 (a few samples of this study predate the infection). The sample titles of this study are shuffled in the database, so cell type and time point are left out; the donor was told from shared clones.

This clonotype was seen only once. The chain carries TRBV29-1 and TRBJ1-1; weak D call: TRBD1 (5 bases). The CDR3 has 12 amino acids. Trimming removed 6 bases at V and 3 bases at J, with 11 bases between. Germline assignment: CDR1 SQVTM and CDR2 ANQGSEA. The CDR3 DNA follows: TGCAGCGTCTGGGACGGAGACACTGAAGCTTTCTTT. As protein: CSVWDGDTEAFF.

This clonotype was found many times. The J gene is TRBJ1-3, the V gene TRBV12-3 or TRBV12-4; D is uncertain. V was clipped by 1 base and J by 1 base, with 5 bases between them. The CDR3 is 14 amino acids. CDR3 coding DNA: TGTGCCAGCAGTTTAGAGGGATCTGGAAACACCATATATTTT. Protein: CASSLEGSGNTIYF.

This clonotype has more than one count but fewer than ten. This chain connects TRBV18 to TRBJ1-1; tentative D call: TRBD1 (5 bases). CDR3 size: 16 residues. Germline-derived CDR1 and CDR2 are KGHSH and LQKENI. The germline V and J ends were trimmed by 3 bases and 0 bases, with 14 bases remaining between them. The DNA for the CDR3 is TGTGCCAGCTCACCCTCAAGGGGCAGGGTGAACACTGAAGCTTTCTTT. Its protein is CASSPSRGRVNTEAFF.

This clonotype has only a few counts. The chain recombines TRBV29-1 with TRBJ2-1; 9 bases match TRBD1. The germline gives CDR1 SQVTM, CDR2 ANQGSEA. Trimming took 5 bases from V and 8 from J; bases not matched to a gene: 10. The CDR3 is made up of 14 amino acids. The DNA for the CDR3 is TGCAGCGTTCTCGGGACAGGGAAAGTTTATGAGCAGTTCTTC. It encodes CSVLGTGKVYEQFF.

This clonotype was seen more than once but under ten times. This sequence joins TRBV5-1 and TRBJ2-7; no definite D call. The CDR3 runs 12 residues. From germline, CDR1 is SGHRS and CDR2 YFSETQ. V lost 1 base, J lost 5 bases, and 7 bases lay in between. CDR3 DNA: TGCGCCAGCAGCTTGATTGACCACGAGCAGTACTTC. Its translation: CASSLIDHEQYF.

This clonotype was detected a few times. This chain uses TRBV30 with TRBJ1-2; D not resolved. V was shortened by 4 bases and J by 1 base, with 16 bases between the two germline ends. The V gene's germline CDR1 is GTSNPN and CDR2 SVGIG (reference sequence). The CDR3 loop spans 15 amino acids. CDR3 sequence (DNA): TGTGCCTGGAAAGTGCCAGGACGCCTTAACTATGGCTACACCTTC. Translation: CAWKVPGRLNYGYTF.

The chain recombines TRBV20-1 with TRBJ1-5; TRBD1 is a possible D gene (6 bases). The V gene's germline CDR1 is DFQATT and CDR2 SNEGSKA (reference sequence). The V end was cut by 6 bases, the J end by 7 bases, with 16 bases between. The CDR3 consists of 13 residues. The CDR3 is CSAPQGLEQPQHF. The CDR3 bases are TGCAGTGCACCCCAGGGGTTGGAGCAGCCCCAGCATTTT.